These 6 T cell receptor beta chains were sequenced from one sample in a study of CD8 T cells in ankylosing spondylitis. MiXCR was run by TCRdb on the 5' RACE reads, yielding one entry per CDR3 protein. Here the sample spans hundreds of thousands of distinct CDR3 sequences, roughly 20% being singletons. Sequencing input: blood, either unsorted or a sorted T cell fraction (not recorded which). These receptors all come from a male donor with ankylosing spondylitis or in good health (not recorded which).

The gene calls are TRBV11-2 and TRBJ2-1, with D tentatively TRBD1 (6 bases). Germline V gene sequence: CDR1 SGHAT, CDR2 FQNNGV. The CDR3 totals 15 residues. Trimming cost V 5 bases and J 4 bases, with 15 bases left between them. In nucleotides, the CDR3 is TGTGCCAGCAGCGCCCCAGGGGCGCGGTACAATGAGCAGTTCTTC. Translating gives CASSAPGARYNEQFF.

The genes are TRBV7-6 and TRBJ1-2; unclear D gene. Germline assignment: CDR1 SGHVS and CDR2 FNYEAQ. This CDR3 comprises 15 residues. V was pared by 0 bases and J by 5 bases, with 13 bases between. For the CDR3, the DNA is TGTGCCAGCAGCTTAGCGGAAGACTTACCTTATGGCTACACCTTC. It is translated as CASSLAEDLPYGYTF.

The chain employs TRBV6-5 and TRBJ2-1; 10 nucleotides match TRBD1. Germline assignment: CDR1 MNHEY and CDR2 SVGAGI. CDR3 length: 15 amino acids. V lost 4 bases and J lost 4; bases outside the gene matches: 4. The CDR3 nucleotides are TGTGCCAGCAGTTCCGGGACAGGGGCGTACAATGAGCAGTTCTTC. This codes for CASSSGTGAYNEQFF.

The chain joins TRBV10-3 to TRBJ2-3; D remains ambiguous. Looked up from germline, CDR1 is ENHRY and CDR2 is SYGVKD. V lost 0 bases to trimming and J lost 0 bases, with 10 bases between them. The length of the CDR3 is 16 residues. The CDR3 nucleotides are TGTGCCATCAGTGAGTCAACTACCATTAGCACAGATACGCAGTATTTT. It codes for CAISESTTISTDTQYF.

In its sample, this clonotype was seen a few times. The CDR3 DNA follows: TGTGCCAGCACCCTAGCTGTTGACTACAATGAGCAGTTCTTC. Its protein is CASTLAVDYNEQFF. This sequence joins TRBV6-1 and TRBJ2-1; possibly TRBD2 for D (5 bases). V was trimmed by 7 bases and J by 3 bases, leaving 13 bases between them. CDR3 length equals 14 residues. From germline, CDR1 is MNHNS and CDR2 SASEGT.

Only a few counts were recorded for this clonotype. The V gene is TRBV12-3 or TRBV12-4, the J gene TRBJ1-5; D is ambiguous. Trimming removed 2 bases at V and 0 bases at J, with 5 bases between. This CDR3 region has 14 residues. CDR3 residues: CASSLRYSNQPQHF. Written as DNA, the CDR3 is TGTGCCAGCAGTTTACGATATAGCAATCAGCCCCAGCATTTT.